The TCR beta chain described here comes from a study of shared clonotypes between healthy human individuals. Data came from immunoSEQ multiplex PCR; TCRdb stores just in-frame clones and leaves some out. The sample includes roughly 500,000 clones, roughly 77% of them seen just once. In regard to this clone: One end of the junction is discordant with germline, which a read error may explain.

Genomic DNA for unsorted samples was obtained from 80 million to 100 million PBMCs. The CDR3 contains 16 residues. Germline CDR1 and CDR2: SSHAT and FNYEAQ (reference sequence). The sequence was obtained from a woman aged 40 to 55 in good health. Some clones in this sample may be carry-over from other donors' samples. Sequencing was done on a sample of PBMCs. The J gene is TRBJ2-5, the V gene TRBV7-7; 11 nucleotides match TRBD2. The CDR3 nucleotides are TGTGCTAGCAGCTTACTAGCGGGGGCCCCCTGGGAGACCCAGTACTTC. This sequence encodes CASSLLAGAPWETQYF.